This record looks at one T cell receptor (beta chain) sequence and its context. The antigen remains undetermined. As to treatment: roughly 11-day PBMC culture with coronavirus spike peptide pools or control peptides (ViraFEST assay). One should note that the unexposed donor's CD4+ T cells were collected before the COVID-19 pandemic (2011-2018). Germline CDR1 and CDR2: DFQATT and SNEGSKA (reference sequence). The ends were cut back, 5 bases at V and 2 bases at J, with 12 bases in the middle. The CDR3 spans 13 residues. The sample is drawn from a study of vaccination and CD4 T cells after COVID-19. Looking at the study overall: Post-COVID samples had a sampling time that fell a median around 100 days after diagnosis (range 35 to 161). Whole-study results and caveats: Vaccine-specific clones in convalescent patients were spike mono-reactive in 304 of 307 cases.

The Oncomine TCR Beta short-read assay sequenced DNA from cultured CD4+ T cells. Cultures of CD4+ T cells served as the source for extracting genomic DNA. From the PCR reads, TCRdb called clonotypes with MiXCR, one entry per CDR3 protein. This sample has about 7,500 distinct CDR3 sequences; over 30% occur once, and the top ten carry 10% to 15%. Input material: CD4+ T cells from blood, cultured in vitro. The clonotype originates from a human donor in good health. This sequence joins TRBV20-1 and TRBJ1-1; D is possibly TRBD1 (6 bases). CDR3 DNA: TGCAGTGCTGAGGGGGAAAGAAACACTGAAGCTTTCTTT. It yields the protein CSAEGERNTEAFF.